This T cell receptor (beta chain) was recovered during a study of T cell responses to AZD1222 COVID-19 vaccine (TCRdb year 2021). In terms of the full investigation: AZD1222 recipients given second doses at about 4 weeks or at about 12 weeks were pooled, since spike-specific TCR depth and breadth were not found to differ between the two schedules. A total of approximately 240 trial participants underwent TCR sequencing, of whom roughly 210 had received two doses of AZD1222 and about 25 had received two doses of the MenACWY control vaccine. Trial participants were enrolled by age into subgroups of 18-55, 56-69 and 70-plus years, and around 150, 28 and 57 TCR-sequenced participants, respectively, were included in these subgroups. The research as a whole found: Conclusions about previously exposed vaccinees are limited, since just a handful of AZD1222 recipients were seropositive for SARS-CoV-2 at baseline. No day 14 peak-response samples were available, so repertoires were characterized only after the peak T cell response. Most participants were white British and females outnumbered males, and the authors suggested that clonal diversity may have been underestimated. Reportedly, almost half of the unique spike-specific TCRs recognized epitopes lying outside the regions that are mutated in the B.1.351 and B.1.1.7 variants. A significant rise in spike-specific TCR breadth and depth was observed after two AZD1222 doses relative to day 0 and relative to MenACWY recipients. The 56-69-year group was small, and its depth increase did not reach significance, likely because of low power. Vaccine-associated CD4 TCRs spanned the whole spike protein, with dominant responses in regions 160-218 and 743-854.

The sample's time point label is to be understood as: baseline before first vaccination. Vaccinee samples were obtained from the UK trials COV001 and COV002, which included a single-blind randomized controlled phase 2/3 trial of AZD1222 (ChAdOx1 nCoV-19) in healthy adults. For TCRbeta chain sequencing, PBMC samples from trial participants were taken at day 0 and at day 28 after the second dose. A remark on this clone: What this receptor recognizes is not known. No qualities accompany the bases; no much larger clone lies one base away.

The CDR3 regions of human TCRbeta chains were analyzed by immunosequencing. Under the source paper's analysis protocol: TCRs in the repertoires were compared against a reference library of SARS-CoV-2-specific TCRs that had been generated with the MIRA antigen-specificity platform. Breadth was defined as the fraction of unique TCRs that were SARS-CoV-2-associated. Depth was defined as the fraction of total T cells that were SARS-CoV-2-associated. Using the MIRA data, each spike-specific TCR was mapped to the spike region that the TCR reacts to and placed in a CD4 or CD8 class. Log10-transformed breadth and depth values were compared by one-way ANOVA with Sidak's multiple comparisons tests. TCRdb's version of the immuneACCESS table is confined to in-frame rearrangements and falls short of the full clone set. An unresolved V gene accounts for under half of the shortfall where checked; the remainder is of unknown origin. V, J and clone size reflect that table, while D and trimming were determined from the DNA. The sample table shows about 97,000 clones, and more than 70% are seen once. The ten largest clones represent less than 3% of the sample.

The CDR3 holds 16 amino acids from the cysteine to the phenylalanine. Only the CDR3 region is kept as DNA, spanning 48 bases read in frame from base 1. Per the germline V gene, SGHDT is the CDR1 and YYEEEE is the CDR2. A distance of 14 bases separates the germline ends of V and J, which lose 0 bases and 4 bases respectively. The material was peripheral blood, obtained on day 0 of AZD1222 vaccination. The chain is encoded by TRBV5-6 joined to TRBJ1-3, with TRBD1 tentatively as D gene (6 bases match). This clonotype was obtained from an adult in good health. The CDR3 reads CASSLDGRGFGNTIYF. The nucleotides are TGTGCCAGCAGCTTGGATGGCAGGGGTTTCGGAAACACCATATATTTT.